This T cell receptor (beta chain) was documented in a study of T-cell reconstitution after alpha-beta-depleted transplantation in children. CDR3 length: 17 residues. The TCRbeta library was prepared with unique molecular identifiers. TCRdb processed the PCR reads anew with MiXCR; each CDR3 protein has one entry. The sample yields roughly 590,000 distinct CDR3 sequences, 16% seen once. The genes are TRBV12-3 or TRBV12-4 and TRBJ2-3; 7 bases match TRBD1. The sequencing here drew on PBMCs from the stem cell graft donor, taken from the stem cell graft. The sequence was obtained from a human donor who donated a stem cell graft to a child with acute myeloid leukemia. CDR3 DNA sequence: TGTACCTGCAGCCGTCCTAAACAGGGGCCTAGCACAGATACGCAGTATTTT. It is translated as CTCSRPKQGPSTDTQYF.